Following are 26 T cell receptor beta chains from one sample sequenced in a study of T cell therapy after organ transplantation. The time point here: 4-8 weeks after completion of therapy. For these receptors, no antigen is known. TCRdb's copy holds only in-frame clones and misses some; the assay was immunoSEQ multiplex PCR. The sample yields 15,000 to 25,000 clones, 81% seen once. Specimen: CD8+ T cells from blood, collected after autologous CMV-specific T cell therapy. The receptors were gathered from a human patient who had received a solid organ transplant and had CMV disease. Some T cells may have originated in the graft donor.

The rearrangement links TRBV5-1 to TRBJ2-7; the match to TRBD1 covers 8 bases. There are 13 residues in the CDR3. The germline V gene encodes CDR1 SGHRS and CDR2 YFSETQ. The trim removed 0 bases at V and 6 bases at J, leaving 2 bases unmatched. For the CDR3, the DNA is TGCGCCAGCAGCTTGGGACAGGGGTTCGAGCAGTACTTC. Its translation is CASSLGQGFEQYF.

This sequence joins TRBV7-8 and TRBJ2-7; D is ambiguous. The CDR3 loop spans 12 amino acids. The V and J ends lost 4 bases and 1 base respectively, with 5 bases between them. Germline V CDR1 and CDR2: SGHVS, FQNEAQ. The CDR3 DNA follows: TGTGCCAGCAGCTCATCTTCCTACGAGCAGTACTTC. Its protein product is CASSSSSYEQYF.

V gene TRBV25-1 combines with J gene TRBJ1-1; D may be TRBD1 (5 bases). Trimming pared 8 bases from V and 6 bases from J, leaving 19 bases between. This CDR3 has 14 amino acids. Germline-derived CDR1 and CDR2 are MGHDK and SYGVNS. CDR3 protein: CASGDPRAAAEAFF. CDR3 in DNA: TGTGCCAGCGGCGACCCCAGGGCCGCCGCTGAAGCTTTCTTT.

The rearrangement links TRBV7-9 to TRBJ1-2; D is possibly TRBD1 (5 bases). Germline loops: CDR1 SEHNR, CDR2 FQNEAQ (reference sequence). Trimming removed 3 bases from V and 1 base from J, with 15 bases in between. This CDR3 is 16 amino acids long. CDR3 amino acids: CASSFHMEGLNYGYTF. The CDR3 DNA is TGTGCCAGCAGCTTTCATATGGAGGGACTTAACTATGGCTACACCTTC.

This chain uses TRBV10-3 with TRBJ2-1, with D unclear. CDR3 length: 15 amino acids. Per the germline V gene, CDR1 is ENHRY and CDR2 is SYGVKD. V was trimmed by 5 bases and J by 2 bases, leaving 13 bases between them. CDR3 nucleotide sequence: TGTGCCATCAGTCCCGACGAGAAAGCCTACAATGAGCAGTTCTTC. It encodes CAISPDEKAYNEQFF.

The chain is built from TRBV29-1 and TRBJ1-2; a possible D gene is TRBD1 (6 bases). Germline-derived CDR1 and CDR2 are SQVTM and ANQGSEA. The length of the CDR3 is 12 residues. V lost 5 bases to trimming and J lost 4 bases, with 11 bases between them. This chain's CDR3 is CSVQVGGYGYTF. CDR3 sequence (DNA): TGCAGCGTTCAAGTAGGGGGCTATGGCTACACCTTC.

This chain links TRBV7-8 with TRBJ1-4, with no clear D. The ends were cut back, 7 bases at V and 5 bases at J, with 14 bases in the middle. Germline CDR1 reads SGHVS; CDR2 reads FQNEAQ. The CDR3 loop spans 14 amino acids. Here the CDR3 reads CASNIKGSNEKLFF. In DNA, the CDR3 is TGTGCCAGCAACATAAAAGGCTCCAATGAAAAACTGTTTTTT.

The rearrangement uses TRBV6-5 and TRBJ1-5, with a possible D match to TRBD1 (6 bases). Germline CDR1 and CDR2: MNHEY and SVGAGI. V shed 0 bases and J shed 4 bases, with 7 bases lying between them. The CDR3 is 14 residues long. CDR3 in DNA: TGTGCCAGCAGTTACTCAGGGGGTAATCAGCCCCAGCATTTT. Its protein is CASSYSGGNQPQHF.

The rearrangement uses TRBV11-2 and TRBJ2-1, with 13 bases matching TRBD2. Germline V lookup: CDR1 SGHAT, CDR2 FQNNGV. The CDR3 contains 18 residues. Trimming at V came to 5 bases and at J to 8 bases, leaving 15 bases not matched to a gene. The CDR3 loop is CASSPELAGGPKVDEQFF. CDR3 in DNA: TGTGCCAGCAGCCCCGAACTAGCGGGAGGGCCTAAGGTCGATGAGCAGTTCTTC.

The V and J genes are TRBV13 and TRBJ2-1; 10 bases line up with TRBD1. The CDR3 is made up of 18 amino acids. Germline V gene data show CDR1 as PRHDT and CDR2 as FYEKMQ (reference sequence). J lost 2 bases, V lost 4 bases, and 11 bases had no gene match. The chain's CDR3 is CASSSGTGDALTYNEQFF. The CDR3 DNA follows: TGTGCCAGCAGCTCCGGGACAGGGGATGCACTCACCTACAATGAGCAGTTCTTC.

The chain recombines TRBV27 with TRBJ2-1, with D unresolved. The CDR3 sequence is 17 residues long. Germline assignment: CDR1 MNHEY and CDR2 SMNVEV (reference sequence). Trimming removed 1 base at V and 0 bases at J, with 13 bases between. DNA of the CDR3: TGTGCCAGCAGTTTATGGCAGCTCCCGAGCTCCTACAATGAGCAGTTCTTC. This encodes CASSLWQLPSSYNEQFF.

The gene calls are TRBV6-6 and TRBJ2-5; D is perhaps TRBD1 or TRBD2 (5 bases each). The end of the DNA is better explained by TRBJ2-7, so the J call may be wrong. The CDR3 loop spans 13 amino acids. The germline V gene encodes CDR1 MNHNY and CDR2 SVGAGI (reference sequence). In DNA form, the CDR3 reads TGTGCCAGCAGTTACTCGGGGGCCTACGAGCAGTACTTC. Its translation: CASSYSGAYEQYF.

The table lists this clone with a count of one. The chain combines TRBV4-1 with TRBJ2-3, with TRBD1 matching 11 bases. With V trimmed by 0 bases and J by 3 bases, 2 bases remained unmatched. The CDR3 extends over 16 amino acids. Germline V lookup: CDR1 MGHRA, CDR2 YSYEKL. CDR3 bases: TGCGCCAGCAGCCAAGACGGGACAGGGGGTACAGATACGCAGTATTTT. Residues: CASSQDGTGGTDTQYF.

This chain links TRBV4-2 with TRBJ1-1; D is perhaps TRBD1 (5 bases). This CDR3 spans 14 amino acids. V was cut by 1 base and J by 6 bases, with 12 bases left in between. Germline CDR1 is LGHNA and CDR2 is YNFKEQ. In DNA, the CDR3 is TGTGCCAGCAGCCAAGCCCAGGGTGACCCTGAAGCTTTCTTT. It encodes CASSQAQGDPEAFF.

The CDR3 region has the DNA TGCGCCAGCAGCCAAGACGACGGCAGGGCTAACTATGGCTACACCTTC. Translating gives CASSQDDGRANYGYTF. The chain links TRBV4-1 to TRBJ1-2; D possibly corresponds to TRBD1 (5 bases). The CDR3 is made up of 16 amino acids. The V and J ends lost 0 bases and 0 bases respectively, with 11 bases between them. The V gene's germline CDR1 is MGHRA and CDR2 YSYEKL.

J is TRBJ1-1 and V is TRBV5-4, with unresolved D. The CDR3 totals 12 residues. V was shortened by 0 bases and J by 4 bases, with 4 bases between the two germline ends. The germline CDR1 and CDR2 sequences are SGHNT and YYREEE (reference sequence). Here the CDR3 DNA reads TGTGCCAGCAGCTTGGTGGGCACTGAAGCTTTCTTT. It codes for CASSLVGTEAFF.

The chain links TRBV4-1 to TRBJ2-7, with 7 bases aligning to TRBD2. Unmatched junction bases numbered 3, after V lost 1 base and J lost 0 bases. The CDR3 runs to 15 residues. Per germline, CDR1 MGHRA and CDR2 YSYEKL. CDR3 region: CASSQARLASYEQYF. For the CDR3, the DNA is TGCGCCAGCAGCCAAGCGAGACTAGCCTCCTACGAGCAGTACTTC.

V is TRBV30 and J is TRBJ1-1, with 8 bases fitting TRBD1. The V gene end was trimmed by 4 bases and the J gene end by 5 bases; junction bases not matched to a gene: 6. From germline, CDR1 is GTSNPN and CDR2 SVGIG (reference sequence). CDR3 length: 13 amino acids. The CDR3 sequence is CAWTLTGGTEAFF. CDR3 in DNA: TGTGCCTGGACCTTAACAGGGGGGACTGAAGCTTTCTTT.

This chain connects TRBV4-3 to TRBJ1-5, with 8 bases lining up with TRBD1. V lost 0 bases, J lost 6 bases, and 4 bases stayed unmatched. This CDR3 has 15 amino acids. Germline-derived CDR1 and CDR2 are LGHNA and YSLEER. CDR3: CASSQDRGLGQPQHF. CDR3 bases: TGCGCCAGCAGCCAAGACAGGGGGCTCGGTCAGCCCCAGCATTTT.

This sequence joins TRBV19 and TRBJ1-1; D is ambiguous. V was pared by 0 bases and J by 0 bases, with 11 bases between. This CDR3 comprises 16 residues. The germline gives CDR1 LNHDA, CDR2 SQIVND (reference sequence). CDR3 sequence (DNA): TGTGCCAGTAGTATAGATCGTGAAGCCGTGAACACTGAAGCTTTCTTT. It translates to CASSIDREAVNTEAFF.

The chain combines TRBV27 with TRBJ1-2; a weak D match, TRBD1 (5 bases). Germline CDR1 is MNHEY and CDR2 is SMNVEV (reference sequence). The CDR3 runs 13 residues. The ends were cut back, 8 bases at V and 2 bases at J, with 12 bases in the middle. CDR3 in DNA: TGTGCCAGCGGAACCGGGGCCAACTATGGCTACACCTTC. Translation: CASGTGANYGYTF.

Only a few counts were recorded for this clone. The chain couples TRBV30 to TRBJ1-1; D unresolved. The CDR3 extends over 13 amino acids. Germline V lookup: CDR1 GTSNPN, CDR2 SVGIG (reference sequence). The V and J ends lost 0 bases and 1 base respectively, with 6 bases between them. CDR3 protein: CAWSVMGNTEAFF. Written as DNA, the CDR3 is TGTGCCTGGAGTGTTATGGGGAACACTGAAGCTTTCTTT.

For the CDR3, the DNA is TGTGCCACCAGCAGAGTGGACTCTGGGGCCAACGTCCTGACTTTC. It is translated as CATSRVDSGANVLTF. The chain carries TRBV15 and TRBJ2-6; D not certain. This CDR3 is built from 15 residues. The germline CDR1 and CDR2 sequences are LNHNV and YYDKDF (reference sequence). V shed 1 base and J shed 0 bases, with 4 bases lying between them.

The rearrangement links TRBV6-4 to TRBJ2-5, with D possibly TRBD2 on 6 matching bases. Trimming removed 5 bases from V and 3 bases from J, with 10 bases in between. The CDR3 length is 13 residues. CDR1 is MRHNA, CDR2 SNTAGT, per germline. The CDR3 loop reads CASSYGGKETQYF. CDR3 coding DNA: TGTGCCAGCAGTTACGGGGGAAAAGAGACCCAGTACTTC.

The V call is TRBV2, the J call TRBJ2-7; TRBD1 matches 9 bases. The CDR3 consists of 14 residues. The germline gives CDR1 SNHLY, CDR2 FYNNEI. After removal of 2 bases from V and 5 bases from J, the junction contained 4 bases not matched to a gene. CDR3 amino acids: CASSELQGADEQYF. The CDR3 DNA reads as TGTGCCAGCAGTGAATTACAGGGGGCGGACGAGCAGTACTTC.

The chain couples TRBV27 to TRBJ1-2; 9 bases match TRBD1. Germline assignment: CDR1 MNHEY and CDR2 SMNVEV (reference sequence). V lost 5 bases and J lost 7; bases outside the gene matches: 14. The CDR3 consists of 16 residues. The CDR3 DNA is TGTGCCAGCAGTGTGGACAGGGGACTGGTCCTTGGTGGCTACACCTTC. Translated: CASSVDRGLVLGGYTF.